Listed below are T cell receptor beta chains from one sample, sequenced in a study of T cell changes during pregnancy in multiple sclerosis. Sequencing was performed with immunoSEQ multiplex PCR; in TCRdb, only in-frame clones are kept and a portion is missing. The data contain 80,000 to 95,000 clones, over 90% of them singletons. This specimen was peripheral blood, taken in the second trimester of pregnancy. All receptors derive from a female donor with multiple sclerosis, enrolled in a pregnancy study. CDR3s include the opening cysteine and the closing phenylalanine or tryptophan. The D gene is left open where the match is weak. Clone size is not always given. Where it is, it says once, few, many or a class for expanded clones.

>TRBV29-1|TRBJ2-7|.|15|.
CSVELSRQESYEQYF
TGCAGCGTTGAACTCTCCCGACAGGAATCCTACGAGCAGTACTTC
>TRBV30|TRBJ1-1|.|12|.
CAWSVVQGEAFF
TGTGCCTGGAGTGTGGTCCAGGGTGAAGCTTTCTTT
>TRBV29-1|TRBJ2-5|.|15|.
CSGGPGHGAGETQYF
TGCAGCGGGGGCCCCGGGCACGGTGCGGGGGAGACCCAGTACTTC
>TRBV10-2|TRBJ2-1|.|14|.
CASRPLQNGIPQFF
TGCGCCAGCAGACCCCTTCAGAACGGGATTCCGCAGTTCTTC
>TRBV5-4|TRBJ2-1|.|15|TRBD1
CASSLVATGYDEQFF
TGTGCCAGCAGCTTGGTGGCGACAGGGTACGATGAGCAGTTCTTC
>TRBV11-3|TRBJ2-2|once|12|TRBD2
CAESGSTGELFF
TGTGCAGAAAGCGGGAGCACCGGGGAGCTGTTTTTT
>TRBV4-1|TRBJ1-5|.|17|TRBD1
CASSQGLQGASNQPQHF
TGCGCCAGCAGCCAAGGCCTACAGGGGGCCAGCAATCAGCCCCAGCATTTT
>TRBV5-5|TRBJ2-5|.|17|.
CASSLGTRVGLTETQYF
TGTGCCAGCAGCTTGGGAACCCGAGTGGGACTCACTGAGACCCAGTACTTC
>TRBV4-1|TRBJ2-7|once|15|TRBD2
CASSQVASGSYEQYF
TGCGCCAGCAGCCAAGTGGCTAGCGGGAGTTACGAGCAGTACTTC
>TRBV5-4|TRBJ2-1|.|15|TRBD2
CASSLKREVVNEQFF
TGTGCCAGCAGCTTGAAGCGGGAGGTGGTCAATGAGCAGTTCTTC
>TRBV7-9|TRBJ2-2|once|13|TRBD1
CASSSTGAGELFF
TGTGCCAGCAGCTCCACAGGGGCCGGGGAGCTGTTTTTT
>TRBV4-2|TRBJ2-7|.|15|.
CASSQDFTRSYEQYF
TGTGCCAGCAGCCAAGATTTCACACGATCCTACGAGCAGTACTTC
>TRBV4-1|TRBJ2-7|.|16|TRBD2
CASSPRLATSSYEQYF
TGCGCCAGCAGCCCCCGACTAGCCACAAGCTCCTACGAGCAGTACTTC
>TRBV7-9|TRBJ1-1|once|13|TRBD1
CASKGQGDTEAFF
TGTGCCAGCAAAGGACAGGGCGACACTGAAGCTTTCTTT
>TRBV13|TRBJ1-1|.|15|TRBD1
CASSLDPGGNTEAFF
TGTGCCAGCAGCTTAGATCCAGGGGGGAACACTGAAGCTTTCTTT
>TRBV4-1|TRBJ2-7|.|15|.
CASSQELSPYYEQYF
TGCGCCAGCAGCCAAGAGCTCTCCCCCTACTACGAGCAGTACTTC
>TRBV5-4|TRBJ2-2|.|14|.
CASSLVRNTGELFF
TGTGCCAGCAGCTTGGTTAGGAACACCGGGGAGCTGTTTTTT
>TRBV7-6|TRBJ2-3|.|18|.
CASSLLGQGRGSTDTQYF
TGTGCCAGCAGCTTACTTGGGCAGGGGCGCGGTAGCACAGATACGCAGTATTTT
>TRBV10-3|TRBJ1-2|.|13|.
CAISEDRPYGYTF
TGTGCCATCAGTGAGGACAGACCTTATGGCTACACCTTC
>TRBV5-1|TRBJ2-7|.|14|TRBD1
CASSQTGGLGLQYF
TGCGCCAGCAGCCAGACAGGGGGTCTAGGACTGCAGTACTTC
>TRBV12-5|TRBJ1-3|.|15|.
CASGLAKQGTDTIYF
TGTGCTAGTGGTTTGGCGAAACAGGGTACGGACACCATATATTTT
>TRBV10-2|TRBJ1-4|.|15|TRBD1
CASTGITSTNEKLFF
TGCGCCTCGACAGGGATTACGTCAACTAATGAAAAACTGTTTTTT